The rows below give T cell receptor beta chains drawn from one sample of a study of regulatory T cells in long-lasting Graves disease. TCRdb independently ran MiXCR on the multiplex PCR reads; one entry per CDR3 protein. The sample consists of approximately 540,000 distinct CDR3 sequences, about 11% of them appearing once. These sequences were also reported in another study, on T cells in Graves' hyperthyroidism and ophthalmopathy.

Sequenced material: peripheral blood mononuclear cells (PBMCs), taken at new diagnosis, from a patient treated with antithyroid drugs. The source of these receptors is a woman in her 30s with Graves disease. Each CDR3 is given without its conserved first and last residue.

v_call,j_call,cdr3_aa
TRBV6-2/TRBV6-3,TRBJ2-3,ASSYDLREGRTDTQY
TRBV30,TRBJ1-2,AWSGLGFYYGYT
TRBV11-2,TRBJ1-4,ASKKAMAGITEKLF
TRBV18,TRBJ1-2,ASSPWTGTNYGYT
TRBV19,TRBJ1-4,ASSSWDPNEKLF
TRBV12-3/TRBV12-4,TRBJ2-3,ASSLGGLATDTQY
TRBV19,TRBJ1-1,ASAPGSGQGAQTEAF
TRBV7-2,TRBJ1-1,ASSLAAWSFVWARMNTEAF
TRBV10-3,TRBJ2-1,AISEGLAGSNEQF
TRBV4-1,TRBJ2-6,ASSQEGGQGTYSGANVLT
TRBV20-1,TRBJ1-5,SARDPGGGNQPQH
TRBV7-2,TRBJ2-7,ASSLRLAGVGEQY
TRBV6-1,TRBJ2-3,ASSELHGGTSTDTQY
TRBV7-8,TRBJ2-1,ASSLRSGTGEQF
TRBV3-1,TRBJ2-2,ASKLSLQGPTGELF
TRBV7-3,TRBJ2-1,ASSLGTEKF
TRBV11-2,TRBJ2-5,ASSPQGAGPAQTQY
TRBV28,TRBJ2-1,ASSVGTGSYNEQF
TRBV11-3,TRBJ2-2,ASSLDSGTGELF
TRBV6-2/TRBV6-3,TRBJ2-5,ASSYTTSGQETQY
TRBV29-1,TRBJ1-2,SVGTNYGYT
TRBV19,TRBJ2-7,ASSIVAFGYSV
TRBV20-1,TRBJ2-5,SASGQGLGEEQETQY
TRBV12-3/TRBV12-4,TRBJ2-5,ASSSPTAAGVPRETQY
TRBV7-9,TRBJ1-4,ASSQMGGANEKLF
TRBV5-8,TRBJ2-7,ASSLRTSSHEQY
TRBV11-2,TRBJ1-3,ASSRPRGTGHSGNTIY
TRBV28,TRBJ2-7,ASSRRGSYEQY
TRBV5-1,TRBJ2-1,ASSYPQGGGGSYNEQF
TRBV5-5,TRBJ1-1,ASSLTGTGMNTEAF
TRBV19,TRBJ1-1,ASSWTGRDTEAF